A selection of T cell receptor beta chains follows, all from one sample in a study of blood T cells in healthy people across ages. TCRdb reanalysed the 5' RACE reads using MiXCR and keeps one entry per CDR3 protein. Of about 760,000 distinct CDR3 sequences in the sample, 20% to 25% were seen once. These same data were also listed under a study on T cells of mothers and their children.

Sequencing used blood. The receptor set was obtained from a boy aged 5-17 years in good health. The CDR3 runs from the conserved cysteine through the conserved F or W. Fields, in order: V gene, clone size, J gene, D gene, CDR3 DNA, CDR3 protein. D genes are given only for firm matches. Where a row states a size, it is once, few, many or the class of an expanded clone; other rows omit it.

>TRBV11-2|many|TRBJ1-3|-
TGTGCCAGCAGCTCGAGCCTTGGAAACACCATATATTTT
CASSSSLGNTIYF
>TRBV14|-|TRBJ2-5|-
TGTGCCAGCAGACAACACCTCCAAGAGACCCAGTACTTC
CASRQHLQETQYF
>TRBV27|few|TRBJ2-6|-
TGTGCCAGCAGTCCGATATATGGGGCCAACGTCCTGACTTTC
CASSPIYGANVLTF
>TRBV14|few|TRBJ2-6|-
TGTGCCAGCAGCCTTGCGGGGTTTGGGGCCAACGTCCTGACTTTC
CASSLAGFGANVLTF
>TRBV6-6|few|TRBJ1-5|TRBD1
TGTGCCAGCAGTTATCAGGGGGATAATCAGCCCCAGCATTTT
CASSYQGDNQPQHF
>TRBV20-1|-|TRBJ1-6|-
TGCAGTGCTACAAGCTCCTATAATTCACCCCTCCACTTT
CSATSSYNSPLHF
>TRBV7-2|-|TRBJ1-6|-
TGTGCCAGCAGCTTAGCAGGTGTGGAGTCACCCCTCCACTTT
CASSLAGVESPLHF
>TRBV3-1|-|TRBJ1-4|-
TGTGCCAGCAGCCAAGATGCAGGGCCAGGCTTCGGGGCTAATGAAAAACTGTTTTTT
CASSQDAGPGFGANEKLFF
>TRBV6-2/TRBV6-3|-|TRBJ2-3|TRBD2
TGTGCCAGCAGCCGGGCTAGCGGGGGGGGCACAGATACGCAGTATTTT
CASSRASGGGTDTQYF
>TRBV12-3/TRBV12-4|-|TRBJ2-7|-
TGTGCCAGCAGTTTTGGCCTCGCGATCCCTTCCTACGAGCAGTACTTC
CASSFGLAIPSYEQYF
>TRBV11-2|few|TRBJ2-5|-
TGTGCCAGCAGCTTAGGACTTCTCCCCGGGACCCAGTACTTC
CASSLGLLPGTQYF
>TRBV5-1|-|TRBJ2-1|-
TGCGCCAGCAGCTTGGACTACGCCTACAATGAGCAGTTCTTC
CASSLDYAYNEQFF
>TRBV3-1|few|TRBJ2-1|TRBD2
TGTGCCAGCAGCCAATCTAGCGGGAGGGCCTATGAGCAGTTCTTC
CASSQSSGRAYEQFF
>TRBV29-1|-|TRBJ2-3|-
TGCAGCGTTGAAAGCAGTGATACGCAGTATTTT
CSVESSDTQYF
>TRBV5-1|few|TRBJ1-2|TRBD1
TGCGCCAGCAGCCCAATGACAGGGTTTACCAACTATGGCTACACCTTC
CASSPMTGFTNYGYTF
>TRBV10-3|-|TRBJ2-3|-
TGTGCCATCAGTGAATCCCCAGATACGCAGTATTTT
CAISESPDTQYF
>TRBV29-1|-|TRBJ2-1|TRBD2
TGCAGCTGGAGGGTGGCGGGAGAGTCCTACAATGAGCAGTTCTTC
CSWRVAGESYNEQFF
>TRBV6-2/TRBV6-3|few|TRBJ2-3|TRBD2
TGTGCCAGCAGTTACCCCTCTGCTAGCGGGAGGGTGGGCCCAGATACGCAGTATTTT
CASSYPSASGRVGPDTQYF
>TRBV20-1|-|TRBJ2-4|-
TGCAGTGCTAGAGATTCCCCGGGCCTCGGTCGGAACATTCAGTACTTC
CSARDSPGLGRNIQYF
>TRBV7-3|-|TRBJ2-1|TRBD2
TGTGCCAGCAGCTTAACTATTCTGGCGGGGGAGGGAAATGAGCAGTTCTTC
CASSLTILAGEGNEQFF
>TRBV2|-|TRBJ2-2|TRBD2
TGTGCCAGCAGTTCCTATCCCGGACTAGCGGGAGTCGGGGAGCTGTTTTTT
CASSSYPGLAGVGELFF
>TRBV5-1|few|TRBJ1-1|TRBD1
TGCGCCAGCAGCCCCCGGGACAGGGGGCTTGACACTGAAGCTTTCTTT
CASSPRDRGLDTEAFF
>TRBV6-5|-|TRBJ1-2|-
TGTGCCAGCAGTGCCTTTGGAGGGAACTATGGCTACACCTTC
CASSAFGGNYGYTF
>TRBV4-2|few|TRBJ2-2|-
TGTGCCAGCAGTGATCGGACCACCGGGGAGCTGTTTTTT
CASSDRTTGELFF
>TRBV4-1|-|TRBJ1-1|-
TGCGCCAGCAGCCAAGCCTTAGGGCCCCTCGGGGTCACTGAAGCTTTCTTT
CASSQALGPLGVTEAFF
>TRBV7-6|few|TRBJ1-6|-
TGTGCCAGCAGCTTATCCAACGGGGATTCACCCCTCCACTTT
CASSLSNGDSPLHF
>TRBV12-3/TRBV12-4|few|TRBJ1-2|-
TGTGCCAGCACTCAGGGCGACTATGGCTACACCTTC
CASTQGDYGYTF
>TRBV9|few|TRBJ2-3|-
TGTGCCAGCAGCGACGACACAGATACGCAGTATTTT
CASSDDTDTQYF
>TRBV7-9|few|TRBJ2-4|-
TGTGCCAGCAGCCCTCCCTTGACCAAAAACATTCAGTACTTC
CASSPPLTKNIQYF
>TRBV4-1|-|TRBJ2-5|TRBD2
TGCGCCAGCAGCCAAGAGGGCCTAGCGGAGGAGACCCAGTACTTC
CASSQEGLAEETQYF
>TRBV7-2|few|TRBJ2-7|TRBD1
TGTGCCAGCAGCTTGGGACAGGGGGTGACCTACGAGCAGTACTTC
CASSLGQGVTYEQYF
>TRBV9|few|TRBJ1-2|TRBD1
TGTGCCAGCAGCACAGGGGATAACCCTTATGGCTACACCTTC
CASSTGDNPYGYTF
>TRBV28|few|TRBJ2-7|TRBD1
TGTGCCAGCGAACCCCATACAGGGGCTAATGTCCACGAGCAGTACTTC
CASEPHTGANVHEQYF
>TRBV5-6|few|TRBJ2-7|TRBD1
TGTGCCAGCAGGAATCAGGGGGAAGCCTCCTACGAGCAGTACTTC
CASRNQGEASYEQYF
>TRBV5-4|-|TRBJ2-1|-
TGTGCCAGCTCCCCCCATAGCTCCTACAATGAGCAGTTCTTC
CASSPHSSYNEQFF
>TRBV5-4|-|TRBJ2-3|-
TGTGCCAGTAGCAAGGGAGAAAATACGCAGTATTTT
CASSKGENTQYF
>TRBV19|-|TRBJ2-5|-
TGTGCCAGTAGTGTGGCGGGGTTGCAGGGCCAAGAGACCCAGTACTTC
CASSVAGLQGQETQYF